The T cell receptor (beta chain) described here comes from a study of CD8 T cells in ankylosing spondylitis. TCRdb re-called the 5' RACE reads with MiXCR, one entry per CDR3 protein. The sample holds 300,000 to 350,000 distinct CDR3 sequences, less than 25% seen once. This CDR3 spans 15 amino acids. V shed 1 base and J shed 2 bases, with 11 bases lying between them. Germline CDR1 reads LGHDT; CDR2 reads YNNKEL (reference sequence). This clonotype occurred a few times. The chain links TRBV3-1 to TRBJ2-5; D ambiguous. Source material: blood, either unsorted or a sorted T cell fraction (not recorded which). This receptor was identified in a female donor with ankylosing spondylitis or in good health (not recorded which). CDR3 DNA: TGTGCCAGCAGCCAAGGGGTACGGCTACAAGAGACCCAGTACTTC. Translated, it gives CASSQGVRLQETQYF.